What follows describes a single T cell receptor beta chain. Its target is not known. These data come from a study of early T cells in non-severe SARS-CoV-2 infection. About the study: RNA in bulk from unsorted whole blood was sequenced, and chains were unpaired. Notes on the study in general: A preference for anti-spike CD8 responses marked VDJdb matching, which missed private and CD4 specificities.

Individual cDNA molecules received unique molecular identifiers. TCRdb reanalysed the 5' RACE reads using MiXCR and keeps one entry per CDR3 protein. The sample consists of tens of thousands of distinct CDR3 sequences, roughly 15% of them appearing once. CDR3 length: 15 amino acids. Per germline, CDR1 MDHEN and CDR2 SYDVKM. V lost 5 bases to trimming and J lost 9 bases, with 22 bases between them. Sequenced material: whole blood, taken at baseline. V gene TRBV28 combines with J gene TRBJ1-2, with D maybe TRBD1 (6 bases). This TCR derives from an adult who was a healthcare worker with PCR-confirmed SARS-CoV-2 infection or an uninfected control (not recorded which). The DNA for the CDR3 is TGTGCCAGCAGTAGAGCAGGGGCCCACCTGGACAGCTACACCTTC. Translating it yields CASSRAGAHLDSYTF.